Listed below are T cell receptor beta chains from one sample, sequenced in a study of T cell repertoires in cytomegalovirus infection. These receptors have no known antigen. TCRdb passed the reads through MiXCR, listing each CDR3 protein once. The sample shows around 58,000 distinct CDR3 sequences, just over 20% of them seen only once. The source was CD8+ T cells from cultured PBMCs, collected from culture after CMV antigen stimulation. The origin of the receptors is a human donor in good health (CMV status not recorded). Some clones in this sample may be carry-over from other donors' samples. Each CDR3 is given with its conserved first and last residue. D genes are given only for firm matches. The size entry is marked missing in some rows and otherwise reads once, few, many or a size class.

v_gene: TRBV4-1; abundance: NA; j_gene: TRBJ2-7; d_gene: NA; len: 16; CDR3nt: TGCGCCAGCAGCCAAAACCTCATAGACCCGACATACGAGCAGTACTTC; CDR3aa: CASSQNLIDPTYEQYF
v_gene: TRBV20-1; abundance: NA; j_gene: TRBJ2-7; d_gene: NA; len: 12; CDR3nt: TGCAGTGCTAGATACGAGGGTATCGAGCAGTACTTC; CDR3aa: CSARYEGIEQYF
v_gene: TRBV7-6; abundance: few; j_gene: TRBJ2-7; d_gene: NA; len: 14; CDR3nt: TGTGCCAGCAGACCCCGACAGAAGTCCTACGAGCAGTACTTC; CDR3aa: CASRPRQKSYEQYF
v_gene: TRBV6-1; abundance: few; j_gene: TRBJ2-1; d_gene: TRBD1; len: 18; CDR3nt: TGTGCCAGCAGTTCCGGGACAGGGGGCTTTCCTACCTACAATGAGCAGTTCTTC; CDR3aa: CASSSGTGGFPTYNEQFF
v_gene: TRBV7-8; abundance: NA; j_gene: TRBJ2-7; d_gene: TRBD1; len: 16; CDR3nt: TGTGCCAGCAGCTCATTGACAGGGGGCGCTTCCTACGAGCAGTACTTC; CDR3aa: CASSSLTGGASYEQYF
v_gene: TRBV4-2; abundance: few; j_gene: TRBJ1-6; d_gene: NA; len: 18; CDR3nt: TGTGCCAGCAGCCGAGCCAGGGGTTGGAGCTCCTATAATTCACCCCTCCACTTT; CDR3aa: CASSRARGWSSYNSPLHF
v_gene: TRBV6-2/TRBV6-3; abundance: NA; j_gene: TRBJ1-2; d_gene: NA; len: 15; CDR3nt: TGTGCCAGCATCCCCCGGGGCAGCGCTAACTATGGCTACACCTTC; CDR3aa: CASIPRGSANYGYTF
v_gene: TRBV10-3; abundance: few; j_gene: TRBJ1-1; d_gene: NA; len: 14; CDR3nt: TGTGCCATCAGTGAGGGGCAGCCGAACACTGAAGCTTTCTTT; CDR3aa: CAISEGQPNTEAFF
v_gene: TRBV7-9; abundance: NA; j_gene: TRBJ2-2; d_gene: TRBD1; len: 14; CDR3nt: TGTGCCAGCAGCTCCCACAGGGGAACCGGGGAGCTGTTTTTT; CDR3aa: CASSSHRGTGELFF
v_gene: TRBV19; abundance: NA; j_gene: TRBJ2-1; d_gene: NA; len: 20; CDR3nt: TGTGCCAGTAGTATTATCATAAGAAGGGGATCGTTTAGCTCCTACAATGAGCAGTTCTTC; CDR3aa: CASSIIIRRGSFSSYNEQFF
v_gene: TRBV15; abundance: few; j_gene: TRBJ2-3; d_gene: NA; len: 22; CDR3nt: TGTGCCACCAGCAGAGGCTCCCCCGCTAGTCTGACTTTGATCACGACCACAGATACGCAGTATTTT; CDR3aa: CATSRGSPASLTLITTTDTQYF
v_gene: TRBV7-6; abundance: NA; j_gene: TRBJ2-3; d_gene: NA; len: 14; CDR3nt: TGTGCCAGCAGCTTTGACCGACGAACAGATACGCAGTATTTT; CDR3aa: CASSFDRRTDTQYF
v_gene: TRBV12-3/TRBV12-4; abundance: NA; j_gene: TRBJ1-1; d_gene: NA; len: 13; CDR3nt: TGTGCCAGCAGACGGACGGGGAACACTGAAGCTTTCTTT; CDR3aa: CASRRTGNTEAFF
v_gene: TRBV6-5; abundance: NA; j_gene: TRBJ1-3; d_gene: NA; len: 16; CDR3nt: TGTGCCAGCAGTTACTCGGCGGGGTCTAGTGGAAACACCATATATTTT; CDR3aa: CASSYSAGSSGNTIYF
v_gene: TRBV7-2; abundance: NA; j_gene: TRBJ2-2; d_gene: NA; len: 15; CDR3nt: TGTGCCAGCAGCTTAGTAACAGGGTTGGTAGGGGAGCTGTTTTTT; CDR3aa: CASSLVTGLVGELFF
v_gene: TRBV6-8; abundance: few; j_gene: TRBJ1-5; d_gene: TRBD1; len: 15; CDR3nt: TGTGCCAGCAGCACTGACAGGGGCGCCAATCAGCCCCAGCATTTT; CDR3aa: CASSTDRGANQPQHF
v_gene: TRBV9; abundance: NA; j_gene: TRBJ2-3; d_gene: NA; len: 13; CDR3nt: TGTGCCAGCAGACCTTCGCGCCCAGATACGCAGTATTTT; CDR3aa: CASRPSRPDTQYF
v_gene: TRBV12-3/TRBV12-4; abundance: NA; j_gene: TRBJ2-3; d_gene: TRBD2; len: 18; CDR3nt: TGTGCCAGCAGTTTTCCGGCTAGCGGGGGGCCCACCTACGATACGCAGTATTTT; CDR3aa: CASSFPASGGPTYDTQYF
v_gene: TRBV7-8; abundance: NA; j_gene: TRBJ2-2; d_gene: NA; len: 14; CDR3nt: TGTGCCAGCACCGGTGACAGCTCCACCGGGGAGCTGTTTTTT; CDR3aa: CASTGDSSTGELFF
v_gene: TRBV28; abundance: NA; j_gene: TRBJ1-1; d_gene: NA; len: 14; CDR3nt: TGTGCCAGCAGCCGTCGCGGGGGCTGGACTGAAGCTTTCTTT; CDR3aa: CASSRRGGWTEAFF
v_gene: TRBV2; abundance: NA; j_gene: TRBJ1-2; d_gene: NA; len: 10; CDR3nt: TGTGCCAGCAGTGGAAACGGCTACACCTTC; CDR3aa: CASSGNGYTF
v_gene: TRBV7-2; abundance: few; j_gene: TRBJ2-2; d_gene: TRBD1; len: 17; CDR3nt: TGTGCCAGCAGCTCCCCCCGGACAGGGGTCTACACCGGGGAGCTGTTTTTT; CDR3aa: CASSSPRTGVYTGELFF
v_gene: TRBV12-3/TRBV12-4; abundance: NA; j_gene: TRBJ1-2; d_gene: NA; len: 14; CDR3nt: TGTGCCAGCAGGCAGGGCCCAGGATTCTATGGCTACACCTTC; CDR3aa: CASRQGPGFYGYTF
v_gene: TRBV20-1; abundance: NA; j_gene: TRBJ1-6; d_gene: NA; len: 14; CDR3nt: TGCAGTGCTAGTCCGGGCAGGGAACATTCACCCCTCCACTTT; CDR3aa: CSASPGREHSPLHF
v_gene: TRBV6-2/TRBV6-3; abundance: NA; j_gene: TRBJ1-1; d_gene: NA; len: 17; CDR3nt: TGTGCCAGCAGTTACCCTCCCAAGGTTCGGCGGGACACTGAAGCTTTCTTT; CDR3aa: CASSYPPKVRRDTEAFF
v_gene: TRBV24-1; abundance: few; j_gene: TRBJ2-2; d_gene: NA; len: 14; CDR3nt: TGTGCCACCAGTGATCGCCAGGGTACCGGGGAGCTGTTTTTT; CDR3aa: CATSDRQGTGELFF
v_gene: TRBV7-9; abundance: NA; j_gene: TRBJ2-5; d_gene: TRBD2; len: 15; CDR3nt: TGTGCCAGCAGTACTAGCGGGGGGGCCGAGGAGACCCAGTACTTC; CDR3aa: CASSTSGGAEETQYF
v_gene: TRBV7-2; abundance: many; j_gene: TRBJ2-3; d_gene: TRBD1; len: 15; CDR3nt: TGTGCCAGCAGCTTGACAGGGGCCCGCACAGATACGCAGTATTTT; CDR3aa: CASSLTGARTDTQYF
v_gene: TRBV12-3/TRBV12-4; abundance: few; j_gene: TRBJ1-4; d_gene: TRBD1; len: 16; CDR3nt: TGTGCCAGCAGTTCTTATCGACAGGGGAAGAATGAAAAACTGTTTTTT; CDR3aa: CASSSYRQGKNEKLFF
v_gene: TRBV7-9; abundance: NA; j_gene: TRBJ1-1; d_gene: NA; len: 18; CDR3nt: TGTGCCAGCAGCCGCTTAGATGGCGCAGGGAACGGGGACACTGAAGCTTTCTTT; CDR3aa: CASSRLDGAGNGDTEAFF
v_gene: TRBV7-9; abundance: few; j_gene: TRBJ2-7; d_gene: NA; len: 17; CDR3nt: TGTGCCAGCAGCGCTAATTCCGGGCACTGGACTTCCCACGAGCAGTACTTC; CDR3aa: CASSANSGHWTSHEQYF
v_gene: TRBV12-3/TRBV12-4; abundance: NA; j_gene: TRBJ1-4; d_gene: NA; len: 11; CDR3nt: TGTGCCAGCATGTCGAGGGGAGCACTGTTTTTT; CDR3aa: CASMSRGALFF
v_gene: TRBV14; abundance: few; j_gene: TRBJ1-6; d_gene: NA; len: 14; CDR3nt: TGTGCCAGCAGCCAGCGGGGTCAGAATTCACCCCTCCACTTT; CDR3aa: CASSQRGQNSPLHF
v_gene: TRBV6-5; abundance: few; j_gene: TRBJ2-5; d_gene: TRBD2; len: 14; CDR3nt: TGTGCCAGCAGTTACTCGGGACTAGAAGAGACCCAGTACTTC; CDR3aa: CASSYSGLEETQYF
v_gene: TRBV2; abundance: NA; j_gene: TRBJ2-7; d_gene: TRBD1; len: 13; CDR3nt: TGTGCCAGCAAGGGGACAGACGCCTACGAGCAGTACTTC; CDR3aa: CASKGTDAYEQYF
v_gene: TRBV7-9; abundance: NA; j_gene: TRBJ2-7; d_gene: NA; len: 13; CDR3nt: TGTGCCAGCGCGCCGGAAAACAGCTACGAGCAGTACTTC; CDR3aa: CASAPENSYEQYF
v_gene: TRBV13; abundance: few; j_gene: TRBJ2-1; d_gene: TRBD2; len: 16; CDR3nt: TGTGCCAGCAGCTTAGGACTAGCGTATACCTACAATGAGCAGTTCTTC; CDR3aa: CASSLGLAYTYNEQFF
v_gene: TRBV7-2; abundance: few; j_gene: TRBJ2-3; d_gene: NA; len: 16; CDR3nt: TGTGCCAGCAGCTCCCTAGCTTACTCTGGGGGAGATACGCAGTATTTT; CDR3aa: CASSSLAYSGGDTQYF
v_gene: TRBV12-3/TRBV12-4; abundance: few; j_gene: TRBJ1-1; d_gene: NA; len: 12; CDR3nt: TGTGCCAGCACCTCAAGGGGTCCTGAAGCTTTCTTT; CDR3aa: CASTSRGPEAFF
v_gene: TRBV7-6; abundance: few; j_gene: TRBJ2-5; d_gene: NA; len: 13; CDR3nt: TGTGCCAGCAGCGCCACTAGCTTACAGACCCAGTACTTC; CDR3aa: CASSATSLQTQYF
v_gene: TRBV7-3; abundance: NA; j_gene: TRBJ2-2; d_gene: NA; len: 14; CDR3nt: TGTGCCAGCAGCTTAGGGGGAAACACCGGGGAGCTGTTTTTT; CDR3aa: CASSLGGNTGELFF
v_gene: TRBV9; abundance: many; j_gene: TRBJ2-1; d_gene: NA; len: 15; CDR3nt: TGTGCCAGCAGCTTCCGGGACAACTCCTACAATGAGCAGTTCTTC; CDR3aa: CASSFRDNSYNEQFF
v_gene: TRBV4-3; abundance: few; j_gene: TRBJ1-5; d_gene: NA; len: 15; CDR3nt: TGCGCCAGCAGCCAAGGACGGTATAGCAATCAGCCCCAGCATTTT; CDR3aa: CASSQGRYSNQPQHF
v_gene: TRBV7-2; abundance: NA; j_gene: TRBJ2-3; d_gene: NA; len: 16; CDR3nt: TGTGCCAGCAGCTTAGCGTACGGGAGAAGTCCAGATACGCAGTATTTT; CDR3aa: CASSLAYGRSPDTQYF
v_gene: TRBV6-1; abundance: many; j_gene: TRBJ2-1; d_gene: TRBD2; len: 15; CDR3nt: TGTGCCAGCAGTGAACTAGCGGGGGGGTACAATGAGCAGTTCTTC; CDR3aa: CASSELAGGYNEQFF
v_gene: TRBV7-3; abundance: many; j_gene: TRBJ2-5; d_gene: NA; len: 15; CDR3nt: TGTGCCAGCAGCTTAATGGGGGGGCCGGGAGAGACCCAGTACTTC; CDR3aa: CASSLMGGPGETQYF
v_gene: TRBV7-9; abundance: NA; j_gene: TRBJ2-5; d_gene: NA; len: 13; CDR3nt: TGTGCCAGCAGCGAGCCCGGGGAAGAGACCCAGTACTTC; CDR3aa: CASSEPGEETQYF
v_gene: TRBV7-9; abundance: few; j_gene: TRBJ1-4; d_gene: NA; len: 12; CDR3nt: TGTGCCAGCAGCGCGACCGGGACTTTACCGTTTTTT; CDR3aa: CASSATGTLPFF
v_gene: TRBV4-1; abundance: few; j_gene: TRBJ2-5; d_gene: NA; len: 15; CDR3nt: TGTGCCAGCAGCCAAGATCTCGAAAGCCAAGAGACCCAGTACTTC; CDR3aa: CASSQDLESQETQYF
v_gene: TRBV12-5; abundance: NA; j_gene: TRBJ1-1; d_gene: TRBD1; len: 12; CDR3nt: TGTGCTAGTGGTTTCCAGGGGGCTGAAGCTTTCTTT; CDR3aa: CASGFQGAEAFF
v_gene: TRBV7-2; abundance: many; j_gene: TRBJ1-3; d_gene: NA; len: 15; CDR3nt: TGTGCCAGCAGCTTAATCTACCTCTCTGGAAACACCATATATTTT; CDR3aa: CASSLIYLSGNTIYF
v_gene: TRBV28; abundance: NA; j_gene: TRBJ1-5; d_gene: NA; len: 13; CDR3nt: TGTGCCACGAGGCTTTATAGCAATCAGCCCCAGCATTTT; CDR3aa: CATRLYSNQPQHF
v_gene: TRBV7-8; abundance: NA; j_gene: TRBJ2-7; d_gene: TRBD1; len: 13; CDR3nt: TGTGCCAGCAGCTTAGACAGGGGTCACGAGCAGTACTTC; CDR3aa: CASSLDRGHEQYF
v_gene: TRBV24-1; abundance: NA; j_gene: TRBJ2-1; d_gene: NA; len: 16; CDR3nt: TGTGCCACCAGTTCGGGAAGGACAGACGATTACAATGAGCAGTTCTTC; CDR3aa: CATSSGRTDDYNEQFF
v_gene: TRBV7-6; abundance: few; j_gene: TRBJ2-7; d_gene: TRBD1; len: 14; CDR3nt: TGTGCCAGCAGCCCCGGACAGGCAGGGTACGAGCAGTACTTC; CDR3aa: CASSPGQAGYEQYF